The 4 T cell receptor beta chains below all came from one sample that was sequenced in a study of beta chain features in type 1 diabetes. Expressed TCRB transcripts were sequenced, since all the RNA that had been isolated was reverse transcribed. Profiling relied on immunoSEQ multiplex PCR, and the TCRdb table lists in-frame clones only, not all of them. The sample has roughly 290,000 clones, 7% to 9% seen once. Sample: central memory CD4+ T cells from blood. The receptor source for this set is a woman under 30 in good health.

This clone came up a few times. This chain joins TRBV5-1 and TRBJ2-7; D is possibly TRBD1 (5 bases). CDR1 is SGHRS and CDR2 is YFSETQ in the germline V gene. The CDR3 consists of 12 residues. Trimming took off 4 bases at V and 5 bases at J, with 10 bases between the two ends. The CDR3 sequence: CASSRLGDEQYF. CDR3 DNA sequence: TGCGCCAGCAGCCGCTTAGGGGACGAGCAGTACTTC.

This clone was observed a few times. This rearrangement joins TRBV6-6 to TRBJ2-7; maybe TRBD2 (5 bases). This CDR3 comprises 13 residues. V lost 8 bases and J lost 4, with 15 bases in between. The V gene's germline CDR1 is MNHNY and CDR2 SVGAGI (reference sequence). Here the CDR3 reads CASGAAQRYEQYV. The DNA for the CDR3 is TGTGCCAGCGGAGCGGCCCAACGGTACGAGCAGTACGTC.

This clone was observed a few times. The chain is built from TRBV11-2 and TRBJ2-1, with TRBD2 identical over 11 bases. The CDR3 contains 15 residues. Looked up from germline, CDR1 is SGHAT and CDR2 is FQNNGV. Trimming cost V 6 bases and J 4 bases; bases outside gene matches: 5. The DNA for the CDR3 is TGTGCCAGCAGTCAAAGACTAGCGGGGTACAATGAGCAGTTCTTC. As protein: CASSQRLAGYNEQFF.

The chain recombines TRBV19 with TRBJ1-1, with TRBD1 as a possible D gene (5 bases). The germline CDR1 and CDR2 sequences are LNHDA and SQIVND (reference sequence). V shed 7 bases and J shed 1 base, with 10 bases lying between them. The CDR3 is made up of 13 amino acids. CDR3 in DNA: TGTGCCAGTACCTTCGGGGGGAACACTGAAGCTTTCTTT. Its protein product is CASTFGGNTEAFF.